The 30 T cell receptor beta chains below come from one sample, sequenced in a study of neurological immune-mediated disorders. In TCRdb, the 5' RACE reads were re-called with MiXCR into one record per CDR3 protein. The table includes 46,000 or so distinct CDR3 sequences, 10% detected once. Sequencing was performed on PBMCs. Receptors originate from a woman aged 40 to 50 with HTLV-1-associated myelopathy (HAM/TSP).

This clonotype was seen a single time. Possible read error: a much larger clone is one base away. This chain connects TRBV14 to TRBJ2-7; no definite D call. The CDR3 has 12 amino acids. CDR1 is SGHDN and CDR2 is FVKESK in the germline V gene. CDR3 DNA: TGTGCCAGCAGCCACCACTTCTACGAGCAGCACTTC. Its translation is CASSHHFYEQHF.

In this sample, this clonotype turned up many times. This rearrangement joins TRBV20-1 to TRBJ1-4; TRBD1 matches 10 bases. The J segment lost 7 bases and the V segment lost 7 bases, leaving 6 bases of the junction unmatched. Germline V CDR1 and CDR2: DFQATT, SNEGSKA (reference sequence). The CDR3 is made up of 13 amino acids. The CDR3 DNA reads TGCAGTGTGCCGGGACAGGGGAGTGAAAAACTGTTTTTT. It yields the protein CSVPGQGSEKLFF.

This clonotype was picked up many times. The chain employs TRBV5-1 and TRBJ1-1, with 11 bases identical to TRBD1. Germline loops: CDR1 SGHRS, CDR2 YFSETQ. The V segment lost 4 bases and the J segment 3 bases; nucleotides outside the gene matches: 8. The CDR3 consists of 16 residues. The CDR3 loop reads CASSQGQGARDTEAFF. The CDR3 DNA follows: TGCGCCAGCAGCCAAGGACAGGGGGCAAGGGACACTGAAGCTTTCTTT.

Worth noting for this clonotype: One end of the junction varies from germline; a read error may be responsible. The gene calls are TRBV7-2 and TRBJ2-3; 8 positions match TRBD2. Germline V gene data show CDR1 as SGHTA and CDR2 as FQGNSA. The CDR3 length is 19 residues. The CDR3 DNA follows: TGTGCCAGCAGCTTGTCCCCCCGTAGCGGGGATAATTTACACAGATACGCAGTATTT. This sequence encodes CASSLSPRSGDNLHRYAVF.

This clonotype was detected ten times or more. The chain has TRBV7-2 and TRBJ1-2; possibly TRBD1 for D (6 bases). CDR3 length equals 13 residues. CDR1 is SGHTA, CDR2 FQGNSA, per germline. Trimming took off 3 bases at V and 8 bases at J, with 13 bases between the two ends. The CDR3 sequence is CASSLVGGEGYTF. CDR3 nucleotide sequence: TGTGCCAGCAGCTTGGTGGGGGGCGAAGGCTACACCTTC.

The table lists this clonotype with many counts. The chain joins TRBV10-3 to TRBJ2-5; TRBD2 agrees at 12 bases. The CDR3 runs to 16 residues. J was trimmed by 2 bases and V by 5 bases; bases with no gene match: 6. The germline V gene has CDR1 ENHRY and CDR2 SYGVKD. The CDR3 nucleotides are TGTGCCATCAGTATGACTAGCGGGGGCCAACAAGAGACCCAGTACTTC. Translating it yields CAISMTSGGQQETQYF.

The chain recombines TRBV6-1 with TRBJ2-3, with D possibly matching TRBD1 (5 bases). The CDR3 length is 16 residues. CDR1 and CDR2 (germline): MNHNS, SASEGT. V lost 6 bases to trimming and J lost 2 bases, with 18 bases between them. The CDR3, as DNA: TGTGCCAGCAGCAGCGTTACAGGCCCCTACACAGATACGCAGTATTTT. Translating it yields CASSSVTGPYTDTQYF.

In this sample, this clonotype turned up many times. This chain links TRBV5-6 with TRBJ1-1, with D possibly matching TRBD1 (5 bases). V was pared by 4 bases and J by 7 bases, with 17 bases between. Germline-derived CDR1 and CDR2 are SGHDT and YYEEEE. This CDR3 has 14 residues. CDR3 sequence reads: CASSPLQRQGEAFF. The CDR3, as DNA: TGTGCCAGCAGCCCCCTTCAAAGGCAGGGTGAAGCTTTCTTT.

At least ten counts were recorded for this clonotype. The chain joins TRBV18 to TRBJ2-5; maybe TRBD2 (6 bases). The CDR3 contains 15 residues. V lost 6 bases, J lost 3 bases, and 17 bases lay in between. Per the germline V gene, CDR1 is KGHSH and CDR2 is LQKENI. Written as DNA, the CDR3 is TGTGCCAGCTCGCTTAACCGGGGGAAGGAAGAGACCCAGTACTTC. Translated, it gives CASSLNRGKEETQYF.

On this clonotype: A much bigger clone sits one base away, suggesting this may be a read error. The J gene is TRBJ2-2, the V gene TRBV3-1; TRBD1 is a possible D gene (6 bases). Trimming removed 10 bases at V and 1 base at J, with 13 bases between. The CDR3 extends over 14 amino acids. In germline, CDR1 is LGHDT, CDR2 YNNKEL (reference sequence). CDR3 sequence reads: CANSRTENTGELFF. CDR3 DNA sequence: TGTGCCAACAGTCGGACAGAGAACACCGGGGAGCTGTTTTTT.

About this clonotype: Compared with germline, one end of the junction differs, possibly owing to a read error. The chain has TRBV20-1 and TRBJ1-2; D gene unclear. CDR3 length equals 13 residues. CDR1 and CDR2 from the germline V gene are DFQATT and SNEGSKA (reference sequence). The CDR3 loop reads CSATPGPNNGYPF. In DNA, the CDR3 is TGCAGTGCTACTCCCGGCCCGAACAATGGCTACCCCTTC.

In its sample, this clonotype was seen many times. The rearrangement links TRBV5-1 to TRBJ1-2, with D perhaps matching TRBD1 (6 bases). The CDR3 has 15 amino acids. From germline, CDR1 is SGHRS and CDR2 YFSETQ. Trimming took 3 bases from V and 0 from J, leaving 12 bases between them. CDR3 DNA: TGCGCCAGCAGCTCGGACAGCAGTTCTAACTATGGCTACACCTTC. Translation: CASSSDSSSNYGYTF.

This clonotype was observed at least ten times. The genes are TRBV20-1 and TRBJ2-3; no definite D call. Trimming pared 4 bases from V and 4 bases from J, leaving 6 bases between. Germline CDR1 is DFQATT and CDR2 is SNEGSKA (reference sequence). This CDR3 has 11 amino acids. The CDR3 reads CSAISPDTQYF. The CDR3 nucleotides are TGCAGTGCTATCAGTCCAGATACGCAGTATTTT.

This clonotype was counted at least ten times. The J gene is TRBJ2-1, the V gene TRBV20-1; D is unresolved. V was shortened by 3 bases and J by 6 bases, with 9 bases between the two germline ends. The germline CDR1 and CDR2 sequences are DFQATT and SNEGSKA (reference sequence). This CDR3 is 12 amino acids long. The CDR3, as DNA: TGCAGTGCTAGCCCGGGCCCCAATGAGCAGTTCTTC. As protein: CSASPGPNEQFF.

This clonotype was observed many times. CDR3 bases: TGTGCCAGCAATCTACAGGGCTCACCCCTCCACTTT. Amino acids: CASNLQGSPLHF. The genes are TRBV12-3 or TRBV12-4 and TRBJ1-6; weak D call: TRBD1 (6 bases). V shed 7 bases and J shed 10 bases, with 11 bases lying between them. The CDR3 contains 12 residues.

This clonotype was seen at least ten times. J is TRBJ1-1 and V is TRBV7-3; maybe TRBD1 (6 bases). This CDR3 has 15 amino acids. Trimming removed 0 bases from V and 4 bases from J, with 12 bases in between. CDR1 SGHTA and CDR2 FQGTGA come from the germline V gene. The CDR3 nucleotides are TGTGCCAGCAGCTTAACTGGGGGGCCGGGCACTGAAGCTTTCTTT. It translates to CASSLTGGPGTEAFF.

This clonotype was detected ten times or more. The chain is built from TRBV5-1 and TRBJ2-7; 8 nucleotides align to TRBD1. The CDR3 consists of 13 residues. V shed 4 bases and J 2 bases; nucleotides not matched to a gene: 2. Germline V lookup: CDR1 SGHRS, CDR2 YFSETQ. For the CDR3, the DNA is TGCGCCAGCAGCCGGGGACAGGCCTACGAGCAGTACTTC. Protein sequence: CASSRGQAYEQYF.

This clonotype was detected ten times or more. The chain recombines TRBV12-3 or TRBV12-4 with TRBJ2-3; 12 nucleotides align to TRBD2. Trimming at V came to 6 bases and at J to 2 bases, leaving 12 bases not matched to a gene. This CDR3 has 18 residues. This CDR3 is CASSLRLLAGGPTDTQYF. DNA for the CDR3: TGTGCCAGCAGCCTCAGACTACTAGCGGGGGGACCCACAGATACGCAGTATTTT.

This clonotype was counted at least ten times. The chain recombines TRBV7-9 with TRBJ2-1, with 10 bases fitting TRBD2. Trimming removed 4 bases from V and 7 bases from J; junction bases left unmatched: 7. CDR3 length equals 15 residues. Germline V lookup: CDR1 SEHNR, CDR2 FQNEAQ (reference sequence). The CDR3 is CASSSSSGGVNEQFF. The CDR3 DNA follows: TGTGCCAGCAGCTCCTCTAGCGGGGGAGTTAATGAGCAGTTCTTC.

This clonotype was found many times. The chain couples TRBV5-1 to TRBJ2-1, with 14 positions matching TRBD2. CDR1 and CDR2 from the germline V gene are SGHRS and YFSETQ. The ends lost 6 bases at V and 5 bases at J; junction bases unmatched: 19. This CDR3 has 20 amino acids. CDR3: CASKPPNRLAGGRKDNEQFF. In DNA, the CDR3 is TGCGCCAGCAAACCCCCGAATCGACTAGCGGGGGGGCGTAAGGACAATGAGCAGTTCTTC. Combining the CDR3 with reference TRBV5-1 and TRBJ2-1 gives the whole variable domain KAGVTQTPRYLIKTRGQQVTLSCSPISGHRSVSWYQQTPGQGLQFLFEYFSETQRNKGNFPGRFSGRQFSNSRSEMNVSTLELGDSALYLCASKPPNRLAGGRKDNEQFFGPGTRLTVL.

This clonotype is medium-sized. The chain links TRBV2 to TRBJ1-1; D might be TRBD1 (5 bases). This CDR3 contains 15 residues. V lost 2 bases and J 2 bases, leaving 12 bases between the germline ends. The germline V gene encodes CDR1 SNHLY and CDR2 FYNNEI. CDR3 in amino acids: CASSELGQGNTEAFF. CDR3 DNA: TGTGCCAGCAGTGAATTGGGGCAGGGCAACACTGAAGCTTTCTTT.

At least ten counts were recorded for this clonotype. The chain employs TRBV5-6 and TRBJ2-5; TRBD2 matches 7 bases. CDR3 length: 14 amino acids. From germline, CDR1 is SGHDT and CDR2 YYEEEE. Trimming took 4 bases from V and 3 from J; bases not matched to a gene: 6. As DNA, the CDR3 is TGTGCCAGCAGCCCGGACGGACTAGAAGAGACCCAGTACTTC. Amino acid sequence: CASSPDGLEETQYF.

This clonotype was counted many times. The chain combines TRBV4-1 with TRBJ2-3; 7 positions match TRBD2. The junction had 4 bases not matched to a gene; V was cut back by 3 bases and J by 1 base. The CDR3 runs to 15 residues. The germline V gene encodes CDR1 MGHRA and CDR2 YSYEKL. The CDR3 region is CASSQIAGGTDTQYF. CDR3 DNA sequence: TGCGCCAGCAGCCAGATTGCGGGGGGCACAGATACGCAGTATTTT.

This clonotype was seen at least ten times. The chain couples TRBV7-9 to TRBJ2-2, with D perhaps TRBD1 (5 bases). This CDR3 is 13 amino acids long. The V and J ends lost 3 bases and 4 bases respectively, with 6 bases between them. Per the germline V gene, CDR1 is SEHNR and CDR2 is FQNEAQ (reference sequence). The CDR3 loop reads CASSFQGTGELFF. The CDR3 DNA reads as TGTGCCAGCAGCTTTCAGGGCACCGGGGAGCTGTTTTTT.

This clonotype was recorded many times. The chain joins TRBV5-1 to TRBJ2-1; the match to TRBD1 covers 9 bases. The V gene's germline CDR1 is SGHRS and CDR2 YFSETQ. The CDR3 is 15 residues long. After removal of 1 base from V and 6 bases from J, the junction contained 5 bases not matched to a gene. CDR3 region: CASSLPRTGVNEQFF. The CDR3 DNA sequence: TGCGCCAGCAGCTTGCCCCGGACAGGGGTCAATGAGCAGTTCTTC.

This clonotype came up many times. The V call is TRBV5-1, the J call TRBJ1-1; D gene ambiguous. The V and J ends lost 3 bases and 4 bases respectively, with 7 bases between them. Germline CDR1 is SGHRS and CDR2 is YFSETQ. There are 12 residues in the CDR3. CDR3 DNA sequence: TGCGCCAGCAGCTCATTGGGCACTGAAGCTTTCTTT. This gives the protein CASSSLGTEAFF.

This clonotype was seen ten or more times. The chain has TRBV12-3 or TRBV12-4 and TRBJ1-5; D uncertain. This CDR3 has 17 amino acids. V was clipped by 1 base and J by 0 bases, with 13 bases between them. As DNA, the CDR3 is TGTGCCAGCAGTTTAGTGGAGGTCAGTTATAGCAATCAGCCCCAGCATTTT. It encodes CASSLVEVSYSNQPQHF.

This clonotype was seen many times. V gene TRBV9 combines with J gene TRBJ2-7; 7 bases are a match to TRBD1. CDR1 and CDR2 (germline): SGDLS, YYNGEE. The CDR3 contains 17 residues. The V gene end was trimmed by 4 bases and the J gene end by 0 bases; junction bases not matched to a gene: 13. The CDR3, as DNA: TGTGCCAGCAGCCCCCTCCCGTGGGGACAGCGCTCCTACGAGCAGTACTTC. Amino acid sequence: CASSPLPWGQRSYEQYF.

In its sample, this clonotype was seen many times. The chain uses TRBV6-2 or TRBV6-3 and TRBJ2-3; 7 nucleotides align to TRBD2. The CDR3 consists of 14 residues. J gave up 5 bases and V 5 bases, and 7 bases lay outside the gene matches. CDR1 and CDR2 (germline): MNHEY, SVGEGT. In nucleotides, the CDR3 is TGTGCCAGCAGTCCCGCGGGGGTCGGAGATACGCAGTATTTT. Residues: CASSPAGVGDTQYF.

The sample holds many counts of this clonotype. V usage is TRBV10-3 and J usage is TRBJ2-3; no definite D call. The V end lost 0 bases, the J end lost 7 bases, and 5 bases lay between the germline ends. The germline gives CDR1 ENHRY, CDR2 SYGVKD. The CDR3 spans 12 residues. In DNA, the CDR3 is TGTGCCATCAGTGAGTCGAGTCATACGCAGTATTTT. It yields the protein CAISESSHTQYF.